One sample yielded the 21 T cell receptor beta chains listed below, sequenced in a study of T cell changes during pregnancy in multiple sclerosis. Using immunoSEQ multiplex PCR, the repertoire was profiled, and TCRdb retains in-frame clones only, with some absent. The table shows 60,000 to 90,000 clones, with around nine tenths occurring only once. Sequenced material: peripheral blood, taken before pregnancy. These receptors all come from a female donor with multiple sclerosis, enrolled in a pregnancy study.

The rearrangement joins TRBV10-3 to TRBJ2-7; 10 bases fit TRBD1. V dropped 5 bases and J dropped 4; count of bases not matched to a gene: 5. The CDR3 has 14 amino acids. Germline assignment: CDR1 ENHRY and CDR2 SYGVKD. The DNA of the CDR3 is TGTGCCATCAGTCTGGGACAGGGGAAGTACGAGCAGTACTTC. It translates to CAISLGQGKYEQYF.

The V gene is TRBV15, the J gene TRBJ1-1; the D gene is possibly TRBD1 (5 bases). The CDR3 spans 15 residues. CDR1 is LNHNV, CDR2 YYDKDF, per germline (reference sequence). V was cut by 0 bases and J by 3 bases, with 11 bases left in between. The CDR3 region is CATSRDRGKDTEAFF. CDR3 DNA sequence: TGTGCCACCAGCAGAGATCGGGGGAAGGACACTGAAGCTTTCTTT.

The V gene is TRBV7-2, the J gene TRBJ2-3, with 7 bases that match TRBD1. Per germline, CDR1 SGHTA and CDR2 FQGNSA. V shed 5 bases and J 1 base; nucleotides not matched to a gene: 3. The CDR3 is 14 residues long. CDR3 nucleotide sequence: TGTGCCAGCAGCCGGGACAGAGGCACAGATACGCAGTATTTT. It encodes CASSRDRGTDTQYF. The variable domain in full, with the rest retrieved from reference TRBV7-2 and TRBJ2-3, is GAGVSQSPSNKVTEKGKDVELRCDPISGHTALYWYRQSLGQGLEFLIYFQGNSAPDKSGLPSDRFSAERTGGSVSTLTIQRTQQEDSAVYLCASSRDRGTDTQYFGPGTRLTVL.

The chain employs TRBV2 and TRBJ1-2; the D gene is possibly TRBD1 (5 bases). Per the germline V gene, CDR1 is SNHLY and CDR2 is FYNNEI. Trimming removed 3 bases from V and 8 bases from J, with 19 bases in between. The CDR3 runs to 15 residues. This CDR3 is CASSEGGMEGKGYTF. The CDR3 DNA sequence: TGTGCCAGCAGTGAGGGGGGAATGGAGGGGAAGGGCTACACCTTC.

The J gene is TRBJ1-4, the V gene TRBV5-1; no firm D call. The CDR3 has 15 residues. V gave up 5 bases and J gave up 7 bases, with 18 bases separating them. Germline CDR1 and CDR2: SGHRS and YFSETQ. CDR3 protein: CASREGREYAEKLFF. The CDR3 DNA follows: TGCGCCAGCAGAGAAGGAAGGGAGTACGCTGAAAAACTGTTTTTT.

V gene TRBV6-5 combines with J gene TRBJ2-4; weak D call: TRBD1 (5 bases). CDR3 length: 12 residues. Germline-derived CDR1 and CDR2 are MNHEY and SVGAGI. Trimming pared 3 bases from V and 7 bases from J, leaving 7 bases between. The CDR3 DNA sequence: TGTGCCAGCAGTTATGACAGCAACATTCAGTACTTC. Amino acid sequence: CASSYDSNIQYF.

The CDR3 spells CASSLRGPGTGEVEQETQYF. The CDR3 DNA reads TGTGCCAGCAGTTTAAGAGGCCCCGGGACAGGGGAAGTGGAGCAAGAGACCCAGTACTTC. The chain has TRBV27 and TRBJ2-5; TRBD1 matches at 10 bases. CDR3 length: 20 residues. The V gene end was trimmed by 2 bases and the J gene end by 2 bases; junction bases not matched to a gene: 17. Germline CDR1 MNHEY, CDR2 SMNVEV (reference sequence).

J is TRBJ1-2 and V is TRBV5-5; tentative D call: TRBD1 (5 bases). CDR1 and CDR2 from the germline V gene are SGHKS and YYEKEE (reference sequence). V was clipped by 3 bases and J by 4 bases, with 10 bases between them. CDR3 length: 13 residues. The CDR3 is CASSWGALYGYTF. The CDR3 region has the DNA TGTGCCAGCAGCTGGGGCGCCCTCTATGGCTACACCTTC.

The DNA for the CDR3 is TGTGCCAGCAGTTTCGATGGGGGAGGCGAGCAGTACTTC. Residues: CASSFDGGGEQYF. The rearrangement joins TRBV6-5 to TRBJ2-7; D possibly corresponds to TRBD2 (6 bases). Germline loops: CDR1 MNHEY, CDR2 SVGAGI. The V and J ends lost 4 bases and 6 bases respectively, with 13 bases between them. CDR3 length: 13 residues.

V usage is TRBV6-1 and J usage is TRBJ2-5, with 10 positions matching TRBD1. This CDR3 contains 15 residues. The V and J ends lost 7 bases and 5 bases, in that order; junction bases with no gene match: 10. The germline V gene has CDR1 MNHNS and CDR2 SASEGT. CDR3 in amino acids: CASTGQGGLEETQYF. The CDR3 nucleotides read TGTGCCAGCACTGGACAGGGGGGATTGGAGGAGACCCAGTACTTC.

The chain employs TRBV28 and TRBJ1-2; perhaps TRBD1 as D (5 bases). CDR1 and CDR2 (germline): MDHEN, SYDVKM. V gave up 3 bases and J gave up 8 bases, with 16 bases separating them. CDR3 length: 14 residues. This chain's CDR3 is CASSLTDPYEGYTF. The CDR3 DNA follows: TGTGCCAGCAGTTTGACAGATCCTTATGAGGGCTACACCTTC.

A word on this clone: At one of its ends the junction is not consistent with the germline gene, which may arise from a read error. V is TRBV7-7 and J is TRBJ2-5, with a tentative D call TRBD2 (7 bases). Germline loops: CDR1 SSHAT, CDR2 FNYEAQ (reference sequence). This CDR3 spans 16 amino acids. DNA of the CDR3: TGTGCTAGCAGCTTAGGCGGGGGCGGGGTCCAAGAGACCCAGTACTTC. Translating it yields CASSLGGGGVQETQYF. Complete variable domain (other parts from reference TRBV7-7 and TRBJ2-5): GAGVSQSPRYKVTKRGQDVTLRCDPISSHATLYWYQQALGQGPEFLTYFNYEAQPDKSGLPSDRFSAERPEGSISTLTIQRTEQRDSAMYRCASSLGGGGVQETQYFGPGTRLLVL.

The genes are TRBV7-9 and TRBJ2-3; D call uncertain. Per the germline V gene, CDR1 is SEHNR and CDR2 is FQNEAQ (reference sequence). The CDR3 is 12 residues long. The V end was cut by 4 bases, the J end by 0 bases, with 2 bases between. In nucleotides, the CDR3 is TGTGCCAGCAGCTCTAGCACAGATACGCAGTATTTT. Its protein product is CASSSSTDTQYF.

The chain joins TRBV4-3 to TRBJ2-1; 10 bases map to TRBD2. Germline V gene lookup returns CDR1 LGHNA and CDR2 YSLEER. J lost 9 bases, V lost 5 bases, and 10 bases had no gene match. The CDR3 contains 15 residues. CDR3 protein: CASSGQRGGIGEQFF. In nucleotides, the CDR3 is TGCGCCAGCAGCGGCCAGCGGGGGGGAATTGGTGAGCAGTTCTTC.

The chain is built from TRBV10-3 and TRBJ2-5; 7 positions match TRBD2. Germline V gene data show CDR1 as ENHRY and CDR2 as SYGVKD. Trimming took 4 bases from V and 2 from J; bases not matched to a gene: 13. The CDR3 runs 17 residues. The CDR3 nucleotides are TGTGCCATCAGTGGGCTCCCAGCGGGGCCGATACAAGAGACCCAGTACTTC. Translated, it gives CAISGLPAGPIQETQYF.

The J gene is TRBJ1-1, the V gene TRBV19, with D unresolved. The V gene's germline CDR1 is LNHDA and CDR2 SQIVND (reference sequence). CDR3 length: 13 amino acids. Trimming took 3 bases from V and 8 from J, leaving 13 bases between them. The CDR3 sequence: CASSILLSREAFF. The CDR3 bases are TGTGCCAGTAGTATCCTCCTATCGAGGGAAGCTTTCTTT.

This chain connects TRBV4-1 to TRBJ2-7, with TRBD1 identical over 11 bases. Germline lookup yields CDR1 MGHRA and CDR2 YSYEKL. CDR3 length: 14 amino acids. The V and J ends lost 4 bases and 4 bases, in that order; junction bases with no gene match: 3. The CDR3 bases are TGCGCCAGCAGCCGGGACAGGGGGAGGTACGAGCAGTACTTC. Encoded protein: CASSRDRGRYEQYF.

This clone was counted a few times. This chain links TRBV9 with TRBJ2-1; 9 bases are a match to TRBD2. The germline CDR1 and CDR2 sequences are SGDLS and YYNGEE. This CDR3 spans 15 amino acids. Trimming took 2 bases from V and 5 from J; bases not matched to a gene: 5. CDR3 sequence (DNA): TGTGCCAGCAGCGTTGAAATAGCGGGGGACAATGAGCAGTTCTTC. It is translated as CASSVEIAGDNEQFF.

CDR3 nucleotides: TGTGCCAGTGTCCCAGTTTTCTCTGGAAACACCATATATTTT. Protein sequence: CASVPVFSGNTIYF. This sequence joins TRBV28 and TRBJ1-3; D not resolved. The CDR3 runs 14 residues. Trimming pared 9 bases from V and 0 bases from J, leaving 12 bases between. Germline V gene data show CDR1 as MDHEN and CDR2 as SYDVKM.

This sequence joins TRBV5-1 and TRBJ2-5; 9 bases agree with TRBD2. Germline V gives CDR1 SGHRS, CDR2 YFSETQ. V shed 0 bases and J 6 bases; nucleotides not matched to a gene: 6. CDR3 size: 15 residues. This chain's CDR3 is CASSLENSGGKTQYF. The CDR3 DNA reads TGCGCCAGCAGCTTGGAGAATAGCGGGGGAAAGACCCAGTACTTC.

The J gene is TRBJ2-4, the V gene TRBV7-2, with a weak D call TRBD1 (6 bases). Trimming stripped 4 bases from V and 8 bases from J, with 18 bases between. The CDR3 is made up of 15 amino acids. Germline loops: CDR1 SGHTA, CDR2 FQGNSA. CDR3 coding DNA: TGTGCCAGCAGCTCTCAACCAGTCAGGGGAGACATTCAGTACTTC. Encoded protein: CASSSQPVRGDIQYF.